Below, 23 T cell receptor beta chains from the same sample are listed, as sequenced in a study of control samples from healthy donors and cancer patients. The data were produced by immunoSEQ multiplex PCR, yet TCRdb's version contains in-frame clones alone and is incomplete. The sample has more than 75,000 clones; roughly 89% are singletons. Sequencing input: blood. These receptor sequences come from a man in his fifties or sixties in good health.

V and J are TRBV14 and TRBJ1-3; D is possibly TRBD1 (5 bases). The CDR3 covers 16 residues. V was clipped by 3 bases and J by 1 base, with 13 bases between them. CDR1 SGHDN and CDR2 FVKESK come from the germline V gene. The CDR3 here is CASSHGYWGSGNTIYF. The DNA of the CDR3 is TGTGCCAGCAGCCATGGTTATTGGGGGTCTGGAAACACCATATATTTT.

The chain has TRBV3-1 (or the pseudogene TRBV3-2) and TRBJ1-2, with D possibly being TRBD1 (5 bases). Germline V gives CDR1 LGHDT, CDR2 YNNKEL (reference sequence). The CDR3 covers 14 residues. Trimming cost V 0 bases and J 4 bases, with 9 bases left between them. CDR3 nucleotide sequence: TGTGCCAGCAGCCAAGAGGGCAGGGCCTATGGCTACACCTTC. It encodes CASSQEGRAYGYTF.

Regarding this clone: Compared with germline, one end of the junction differs, possibly owing to a read error. The chain combines TRBV5-1 with TRBJ1-6; TRBD1 matches at 8 bases. The germline CDR1 and CDR2 sequences are SGHRS and YFSETQ. The CDR3 loop spans 14 amino acids. CDR3 protein: CVSSPGQGPSPLHF. Here the CDR3 DNA reads TGCGTCAGCAGCCCCGGACAGGGACCTTCACCCCTCCACTTT. Complete variable domain (other parts from reference TRBV5-1 and TRBJ1-6): KAGVTQTPRYLIKTRGQQVTLSCSPISGHRSVSWYQQTPGQGLQFLFEYFSETQRNKGNFPGRFSGRQFSNSRSEMNVSTLELGDSALYLCVSSPGQGPSPLHFGNGTRLTVT.

This clone was found once. This chain links TRBV7-8 with TRBJ1-4, with D hard to call. This CDR3 region has 14 residues. Germline V gene sequence: CDR1 SGHVS, CDR2 FQNEAQ. The ends were cut back, 5 bases at V and 0 bases at J, with 7 bases in the middle. The CDR3 DNA is TGTGCCAGCAGCACAATTGCAACTAATGAAAAACTGTTTTTT. This encodes CASSTIATNEKLFF.

CDR3 protein: CASSVNRGPNQPQHF. DNA of the CDR3: TGTGCCAGCAGCGTCAACAGGGGGCCCAATCAGCCCCAGCATTTT. The V call is TRBV6-5, the J call TRBJ1-5, with 9 bases that match TRBD1. V shed 6 bases, J shed 3 bases, and the junction held 6 bases outside the gene matches. The CDR3 loop spans 15 amino acids. Germline assignment: CDR1 MNHEY and CDR2 SVGAGI.

The V gene is TRBV6-4, the J gene TRBJ2-1; possibly TRBD2 for D (7 bases). The CDR3 runs 15 residues. The ends were cut back, 3 bases at V and 4 bases at J, with 13 bases in the middle. Germline V gene lookup returns CDR1 MRHNA and CDR2 SNTAGT. Here the CDR3 reads CASSESGGSYNEQFF. The CDR3 bases are TGTGCCAGCAGTGAATCGGGGGGCTCTTACAATGAGCAGTTCTTC.

CDR3 sequence: CASSVGLERGEQYF. CDR3 coding DNA: TGTGCCAGTAGTGTCGGACTCGAGAGAGGCGAGCAGTACTTC. The V and J genes are TRBV19 and TRBJ2-7; D may be TRBD2 (5 bases). CDR1 is LNHDA, CDR2 SQIVND, per germline (reference sequence). Trimming removed 5 bases from V and 6 bases from J, with 17 bases in between. This CDR3 has 14 residues.

The chain joins TRBV19 to TRBJ1-3; 7 bases are a match to TRBD1. CDR3 size: 15 residues. After removal of 3 bases from V and 2 bases from J, the junction contained 4 bases not matched to a gene. CDR1 and CDR2 (germline): LNHDA, SQIVND (reference sequence). The CDR3 bases are TGTGCCAGTAGTATGCGACAGGGAGCTGGAAACACCATATATTTT. Translation: CASSMRQGAGNTIYF.

The CDR3 loop reads CASSDTYGYTF. Here the CDR3 DNA reads TGTGCCAGCAGTGACACCTATGGCTACACCTTC. The chain links TRBV2 to TRBJ1-2; D unclear. Germline loops: CDR1 SNHLY, CDR2 FYNNEI. The CDR3 is 11 amino acids. V gave up 3 bases and J gave up 4 bases, with 3 bases separating them. The full variable domain, in which reference TRBV2 and TRBJ1-2 provide the parts outside the CDR3, is EPEVTQTPSHQVTQMGQEVILRCVPISNHLYFYWYRQILGQKVEFLVSFYNNEISEKSEIFDDQFSVERPDGSNFTLKIRSTKLEDSAMYFCASSDTYGYTFGSGTRLTVV.

This chain uses TRBV11-3 with TRBJ2-7; D perhaps matches TRBD1 (5 bases). The germline V gene encodes CDR1 SGHNT and CDR2 YENEEA. Trimming pared 1 base from V and 3 bases from J, leaving 10 bases between. CDR3 length: 14 residues. The CDR3 sequence is CASSLGVRVYEQYF. In nucleotides, the CDR3 is TGTGCCAGCAGCTTAGGGGTCAGGGTCTACGAGCAGTACTTC.

This sequence joins TRBV19 and TRBJ2-5, with TRBD1 matching over 10 bases. CDR3 size: 15 residues. V was pared by 4 bases and J by 5 bases, with 7 bases of the junction left unmatched. Germline loops: CDR1 LNHDA, CDR2 SQIVND (reference sequence). The CDR3 nucleotides read TGTGCCAGTAGTAAGAGGGGACAGGGGATTGAGACCCAGTACTTC. It yields the protein CASSKRGQGIETQYF.

The rearrangement uses TRBV28 and TRBJ2-7; D is possibly TRBD1 (5 bases). V was cut by 1 base and J by 5 bases, with 9 bases left in between. This CDR3 comprises 13 residues. Per germline, CDR1 MDHEN and CDR2 SYDVKM. The CDR3: CASSLLGRDEQYF. In nucleotides, the CDR3 is TGTGCCAGCAGTTTATTGGGCAGGGACGAGCAGTACTTC.

The DNA of the CDR3 is TGTGCCAGCAGTCTACAGGGAATTCAGCCCCAGCATTTT. Translation gives CASSLQGIQPQHF. The gene calls are TRBV12-3 or TRBV12-4 and TRBJ1-5, with D possibly matching TRBD1 (6 bases). CDR3 length equals 13 residues. Trimming removed 5 bases at V and 6 bases at J, with 11 bases between.

This clone occurred a few times. The rearrangement uses TRBV2 and TRBJ2-7; D not resolved. The CDR3 extends over 14 amino acids. With 6 bases removed from V and 2 bases from J, the gap between germline ends came to 14 bases. Germline V gene sequence: CDR1 SNHLY, CDR2 FYNNEI. In DNA, the CDR3 is TGTGCCAGCAGCCCCGACTTTGGACCCTACGAGCAGTACTTC. Its translation: CASSPDFGPYEQYF.

The V gene is TRBV13, the J gene TRBJ1-1; maybe TRBD1 (6 bases). Germline V lookup: CDR1 PRHDT, CDR2 FYEKMQ (reference sequence). The CDR3 spans 13 residues. V was trimmed by 6 bases and J by 4 bases, leaving 12 bases between them. In DNA, the CDR3 is TGTGCCAGCAGTCAGAGGACAGTCACTGAAGCTTTCTTT. Translating gives CASSQRTVTEAFF.

This clone was seen just once. The rearrangement links TRBV5-1 to TRBJ1-1; 9 bases fit TRBD1. V gave up 4 bases and J gave up 1 base; unmatched junction bases: 11. Germline-derived CDR1 and CDR2 are SGHRS and YFSETQ. CDR3 length equals 17 residues. The DNA of the CDR3 is TGCGCCAGCAGCCTCAGGTCACAGGGGGCTTGGAACACTGAAGCTTTCTTT. Its translation is CASSLRSQGAWNTEAFF.

V gene TRBV7-9 combines with J gene TRBJ1-2; the match to TRBD1 covers 7 bases. The CDR3 consists of 14 residues. V gave up 5 bases and J gave up 3 bases; unmatched junction bases: 6. Germline CDR1 reads SEHNR; CDR2 reads FQNEAQ (reference sequence). DNA for the CDR3: TGTGCCAGCAGCCCCCTGGACAGGCACTATGGCTACACCTTC. Its protein product is CASSPLDRHYGYTF.

The chain combines TRBV5-4 with TRBJ1-2; TRBD1 aligns across 7 bases. Per the germline V gene, CDR1 is SGHNT and CDR2 is YYREEE (reference sequence). Losses at the gene ends were 0 bases for V and 1 base for J; bases not matched to a gene: 3. The CDR3 sequence is 15 residues long. Written as DNA, the CDR3 is TGTGCCAGCAGCTTGGGAGACAGGGTTAACTATGGCTACACCTTC. Translation: CASSLGDRVNYGYTF.

The chain combines TRBV19 with TRBJ1-5; 8 positions match TRBD1. Germline CDR1 LNHDA, CDR2 SQIVND (reference sequence). The CDR3 has 18 residues. V dropped 3 bases and J dropped 4; count of bases not matched to a gene: 14. Here the CDR3 DNA reads TGTGCCAGTAGTATCGGCTCTCTTGCACAGGGGGGAAATCAGCCCCAGCATTTT. Its protein product is CASSIGSLAQGGNQPQHF.

V is TRBV27 and J is TRBJ2-3; D gene ambiguous. Trimming stripped 6 bases from V and 6 bases from J, with 13 bases between. This CDR3 has 13 residues. Germline V lookup: CDR1 MNHEY, CDR2 SMNVEV (reference sequence). The CDR3 protein is CASSPRYDDTQYF. In nucleotides, the CDR3 is TGTGCCAGCAGCCCGCGGTACGACGATACGCAGTATTTT.

The chain couples TRBV18 to TRBJ1-6, with unresolved D. The length of the CDR3 is 13 residues. Trimming took 2 bases from V and 7 from J, leaving 6 bases between them. In germline, CDR1 is KGHSH, CDR2 LQKENI. This CDR3 is CASSPGLNSPLHF. The CDR3 DNA reads TGTGCCAGCTCACCAGGGTTGAATTCACCCCTCCACTTT.

J is TRBJ1-1 and V is TRBV23-1; D may be TRBD1 (5 bases). TRBV23-1 is treated as an ORF (open reading frame) with a function not yet certain. Trimming removed 0 bases at V and 3 bases at J, with 8 bases between. This CDR3 has 14 amino acids. The CDR3 region has the DNA TGCGCCAGCAGTCAATCGGGGGAAGACACTGAAGCTTTCTTT. Amino acids: CASSQSGEDTEAFF.

The chain uses TRBV3-1 (or the pseudogene TRBV3-2) and TRBJ2-1, with 8 bases that match TRBD1. V shed 1 base, J shed 9 bases, and the junction held 26 bases outside the gene matches. Germline values: CDR1 LGHDT, CDR2 YNNKEL (reference sequence). The CDR3 is 21 amino acids. The CDR3 sequence: CASSQGSRTGTRGYRISEQFF. CDR3 bases: TGTGCCAGCAGCCAAGGTTCCCGGACAGGGACGAGAGGTTATAGGATTAGTGAGCAGTTCTTC.